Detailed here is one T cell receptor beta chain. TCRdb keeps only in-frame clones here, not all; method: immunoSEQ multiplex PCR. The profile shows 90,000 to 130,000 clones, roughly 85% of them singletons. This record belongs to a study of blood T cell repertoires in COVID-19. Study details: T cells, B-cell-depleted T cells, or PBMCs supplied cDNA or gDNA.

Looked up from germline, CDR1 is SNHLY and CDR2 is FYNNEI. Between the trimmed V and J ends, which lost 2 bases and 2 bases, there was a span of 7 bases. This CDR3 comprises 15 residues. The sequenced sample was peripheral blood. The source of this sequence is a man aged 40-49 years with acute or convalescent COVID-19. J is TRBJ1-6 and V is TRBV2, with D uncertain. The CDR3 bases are TGTGCCAGCAGTGAACAACATCCCTATAATTCACCCCTCCACTTT. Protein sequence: CASSEQHPYNSPLHF. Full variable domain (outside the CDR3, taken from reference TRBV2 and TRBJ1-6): EPEVTQTPSHQVTQMGQEVILRCVPISNHLYFYWYRQILGQKVEFLVSFYNNEISEKSEIFDDQFSVERPDGSNFTLKIRSTKLEDSAMYFCASSEQHPYNSPLHFGNGTRLTVT.